Below are 2 T cell receptor beta chains sequenced from a single sample in a study of OX40 agonist ivuxolimab in advanced cancers. The protocol was immunoSEQ multiplex PCR, while the TCRdb copy is restricted to in-frame clones and leaves out a portion. The data show under 20,000 clones, with roughly 83% seen just once and about an eighth held by the top ten. The material was CD4+ or CD8+ T cells sorted from blood, obtained in a trial of the OX40 agonist ivuxolimab. The receptors stem from an adult with an advanced solid tumor such as melanoma, head and neck, liver or kidney cancer.

The chain couples TRBV18 to TRBJ1-1, with 10 bases fitting TRBD1. The CDR3 has 15 residues. Germline V gene lookup returns CDR1 KGHSH and CDR2 LQKENI. V was pared by 3 bases and J by 4 bases, with 5 bases of the junction left unmatched. CDR3 region: CASSPVDRGGTEAFF. The CDR3 nucleotides are TGTGCCAGCTCACCGGTGGACAGGGGGGGCACTGAAGCTTTCTTT.

The rearrangement uses TRBV7-6 and TRBJ2-3; 7 nucleotides match TRBD1. The CDR3 runs to 16 residues. V lost 6 bases to trimming and J lost 4 bases; unmatched junction nucleotides: 13. Germline V gene lookup returns CDR1 SGHVS and CDR2 FNYEAQ. The CDR3 spells CASSRRTGERADTQYF. The CDR3 DNA reads TGTGCCAGCAGTCGCCGTACAGGGGAGAGGGCAGATACGCAGTATTTT. Drawing the rest from reference TRBV7-6 and TRBJ2-3, the complete variable domain is GAGVSQSPRYKVTKRGQDVALRCDPISGHVSLYWYRQALGQGPEFLTYFNYEAQQDKSGLPNDRFSAERPEGSISTLTIQRTEQRDSAMYRCASSRRTGERADTQYFGPGTRLTVL.